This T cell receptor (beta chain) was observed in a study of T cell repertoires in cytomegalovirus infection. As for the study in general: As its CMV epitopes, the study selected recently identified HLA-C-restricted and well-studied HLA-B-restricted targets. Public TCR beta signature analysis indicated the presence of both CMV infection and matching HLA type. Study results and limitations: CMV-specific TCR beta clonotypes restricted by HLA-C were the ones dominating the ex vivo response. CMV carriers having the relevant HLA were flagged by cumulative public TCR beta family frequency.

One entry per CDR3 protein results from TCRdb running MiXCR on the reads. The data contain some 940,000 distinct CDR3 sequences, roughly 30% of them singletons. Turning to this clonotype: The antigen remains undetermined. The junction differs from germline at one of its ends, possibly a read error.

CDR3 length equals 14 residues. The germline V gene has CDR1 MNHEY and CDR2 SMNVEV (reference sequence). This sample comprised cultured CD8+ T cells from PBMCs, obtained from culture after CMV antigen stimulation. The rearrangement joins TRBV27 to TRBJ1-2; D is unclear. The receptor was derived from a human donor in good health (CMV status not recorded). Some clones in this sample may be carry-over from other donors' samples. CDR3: CANSFGVANYGYTF. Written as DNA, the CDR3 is TGTGCCAACAGTTTCGGTGTCGCTAACTATGGCTACACCTTC.